These 27 T cell receptor beta chains were all obtained from the same sample, sequenced in a study of blood T cell repertoires in COVID-19. Some clones are missing from TCRdb's copy, which holds only in-frame ones; the method was immunoSEQ multiplex PCR. Seen here are 300,000 to 400,000 clones, approximately 87% observed once, and the top ten hold about 2.3%. Sequences were obtained from peripheral blood. Receptors were obtained from an older woman with COVID-19, enrolled during active disease.

The chain recombines TRBV27 with TRBJ2-3; 14 bases map to TRBD2. This CDR3 is 16 amino acids long. Germline-derived CDR1 and CDR2 are MNHEY and SMNVEV (reference sequence). The junction had 16 bases not matched to a gene; V was cut back by 10 bases and J by 10 bases. As DNA, the CDR3 is TGTGCCACCGGGGGGAACTCAGGGACTAGCGGGGGCCCGCAGTATTTT. It specifies CATGGNSGTSGGPQYF.

Here the CDR3 DNA reads TGTGCCAGCTCACCAAAGGGACAGGGAAGGCCTCAAGAAAAACTGTTTTTT. Translation gives CASSPKGQGRPQEKLFF. The rearrangement links TRBV18 to TRBJ1-4; TRBD1 matches 9 bases. Germline V gene lookup returns CDR1 KGHSH and CDR2 LQKENI. The CDR3 is 17 residues long. V trimming: 2 bases; J trimming: 8 bases; junction bases outside the gene matches: 12.

The chain is built from TRBV11-3 and TRBJ2-5; 8 bases line up with TRBD1. The CDR3 is made up of 16 amino acids. Germline trimming cut 5 bases from V and 4 bases from J; bases unmatched to any gene: 12. Germline V gene data show CDR1 as SGHNT and CDR2 as YENEEA. CDR3 loop: CASSHRQGTERETQYF. The CDR3 nucleotides read TGTGCCAGCAGCCATCGACAGGGGACGGAGCGAGAGACCCAGTACTTC.

The chain recombines TRBV24-1 with TRBJ1-2; D is uncertain. The V end was cut by 4 bases, the J end by 5 bases, with 7 bases between. The CDR3 consists of 12 residues. Germline-derived CDR1 and CDR2 are KGHDR and SFDVKD. CDR3 loop: CATSDKEYGYTF. CDR3 bases: TGTGCCACCAGTGACAAAGAGTATGGCTACACCTTC.

This CDR3 is CASSGDSPNTEAFF. Here the CDR3 DNA reads TGTGCCAGCAGTGGGGACAGCCCGAACACTGAAGCTTTCTTT. The chain recombines TRBV6-6 with TRBJ1-1, with TRBD1 matching 7 bases. CDR1 MNHNY and CDR2 SVGAGI come from the germline V gene (reference sequence). The CDR3 length is 14 residues. V was clipped by 5 bases and J by 1 base; unmatched bases: 4.

V is TRBV10-1 and J is TRBJ1-1; D is undetermined. Trimming left V 3 bases short and J 4 bases short, with 9 bases between. The CDR3 sequence is 13 residues long. Germline CDR1 WNHNN, CDR2 SYGVQD (reference sequence). The CDR3 is CASSDTGGTEAFF. Here the CDR3 DNA reads TGCGCCAGCAGTGATACCGGAGGCACTGAAGCTTTCTTT.

The rearrangement uses TRBV7-7 and TRBJ2-5; 13 nucleotides line up with TRBD2. V gave up 5 bases and J gave up 6 bases; unmatched junction bases: 6. Germline V gives CDR1 SSHAT, CDR2 FNYEAQ (reference sequence). This CDR3 is built from 15 residues. The CDR3 protein is CASSPRTSGGKTQYF. DNA for the CDR3: TGTGCCAGCAGCCCGAGGACTAGCGGGGGAAAGACCCAGTACTTC.

This chain connects TRBV4-1 to TRBJ2-1; 12 bases fit TRBD1. The CDR3 has 15 residues. J lost 5 bases, V lost 1 base, and 0 bases had no gene match. CDR1 and CDR2 (germline): MGHRA, YSYEKL. Written as DNA, the CDR3 is TGCGCCAGCAGCCAAGGGGACAGGGGGCACAATGAGCAGTTCTTC. Amino acid sequence: CASSQGDRGHNEQFF.

The genes are TRBV3-1 (or the pseudogene TRBV3-2) and TRBJ1-1, with 8 positions matching TRBD1. The CDR3 spans 13 residues. CDR1 is LGHDT, CDR2 YNNKEL, per germline (reference sequence). J was trimmed by 7 bases and V by 3 bases; bases with no gene match: 4. The CDR3 DNA is TGTGCCAGCAGCCACCAGGGGGCAGGTGAAGCTTTCTTT. Protein: CASSHQGAGEAFF.

The chain carries TRBV7-8 and TRBJ2-3, with TRBD1 matching over 7 bases. The V segment lost 3 bases and the J segment 0 bases; nucleotides outside the gene matches: 6. Germline CDR1 and CDR2: SGHVS and FQNEAQ. This CDR3 has 16 residues. CDR3 in DNA: TGTGCCAGCAGCTTCAGCACAGGGGTTAGCACAGATACGCAGTATTTT. This codes for CASSFSTGVSTDTQYF.

The CDR3 is CASSPRSNTEAFF. Here the CDR3 DNA reads TGTGCCAGCAGTCCCCGGTCTAACACTGAAGCTTTCTTT. This rearrangement joins TRBV28 to TRBJ1-1; no firm D call. Germline V gives CDR1 MDHEN, CDR2 SYDVKM. V was trimmed by 5 bases and J by 2 bases, leaving 9 bases between them. The CDR3 spans 13 residues.

The chain combines TRBV6-5 with TRBJ1-2; D is perhaps TRBD1 (6 bases). V was cut by 6 bases and J by 4 bases, with 15 bases left in between. Germline V lookup: CDR1 MNHEY, CDR2 SVGAGI. The CDR3 spans 14 residues. CDR3 sequence: CASRPQGLAYGYTF. CDR3 nucleotides: TGTGCCAGCAGGCCCCAGGGGCTGGCCTATGGCTACACCTTC.

The chain uses TRBV9 and TRBJ2-2; tentative D call: TRBD2 (5 bases). The V end lost 0 bases, the J end lost 6 bases, and 9 bases lay between the germline ends. CDR1 and CDR2 from the germline V gene are SGDLS and YYNGEE. CDR3 length: 14 residues. The CDR3 spells CASSVVWGAGELFF. CDR3 in DNA: TGTGCCAGCAGCGTAGTTTGGGGAGCCGGGGAGCTGTTTTTT.

The chain carries TRBV5-1 and TRBJ1-6, with D unresolved. The germline V gene encodes CDR1 SGHRS and CDR2 YFSETQ. This CDR3 comprises 13 residues. Trimming took off 4 bases at V and 7 bases at J, with 9 bases between the two ends. The CDR3 DNA is TGCGCCAGCAGCCCGCAGGAAAATTCACCCCTCCACTTT. Protein sequence: CASSPQENSPLHF.

The chain joins TRBV19 to TRBJ1-1; D ambiguous. Trimming took off 3 bases at V and 3 bases at J, with 8 bases between the two ends. In germline, CDR1 is LNHDA, CDR2 SQIVND (reference sequence). CDR3 length: 13 residues. The chain's CDR3 is CASSINRDTEAFF. CDR3 sequence (DNA): TGTGCCAGTAGTATTAACCGGGACACTGAAGCTTTCTTT. The full variable domain, its missing parts supplied by reference TRBV19 and TRBJ1-1, is DGGITQSPKYLFRKEGQNVTLSCEQNLNHDAMYWYRQDPGQGLRLIYYSQIVNDFQKGDIAEGYSVSREKKESFPLTVTSAQKNPTAFYLCASSINRDTEAFFGQGTRLTVV.

The chain employs TRBV4-1 and TRBJ2-4, with 7 bases that match TRBD1. This CDR3 is 15 amino acids long. Per the germline V gene, CDR1 is MGHRA and CDR2 is YSYEKL. The junction had 7 bases not matched to a gene; V was cut back by 2 bases and J by 6 bases. The CDR3 sequence: CASSQPDRVGNIQYF. The CDR3 bases are TGCGCCAGCAGCCAACCCGACAGGGTCGGAAACATTCAGTACTTC.

This sequence joins TRBV7-2 and TRBJ1-5, with 7 bases matching TRBD1. The germline CDR1 and CDR2 sequences are SGHTA and FQGNSA. Trimming removed 1 base from V and 7 bases from J; junction bases left unmatched: 10. This CDR3 is 16 amino acids long. Here the CDR3 DNA reads TGTGCCAGCAGCTTAGGAGGGATGACAGGGCCCCAGCCCCAGCATTTT. The encoded protein is CASSLGGMTGPQPQHF.

The genes are TRBV10-1 and TRBJ1-2; 7 nucleotides agree with TRBD1. The germline CDR1 and CDR2 sequences are WNHNN and SYGVQD (reference sequence). The CDR3 consists of 13 residues. The ends lost 6 bases at V and 3 bases at J; junction bases unmatched: 4. CDR3 in amino acids: CASSAGQDYGYTF. As DNA, the CDR3 is TGCGCCAGCAGCGCTGGACAGGACTATGGCTACACCTTC.

The chain joins TRBV19 to TRBJ2-5; D is possibly TRBD2 (6 bases). The CDR3 runs 15 residues. The germline V gene encodes CDR1 LNHDA and CDR2 SQIVND (reference sequence). The V end lost 5 bases, the J end lost 4 bases, and 17 bases lay between the germline ends. CDR3 sequence (DNA): TGTGCCAGTAGTCCAGCAGGCCTGGGGGGAGAGACCCAGTACTTC. Encoded protein: CASSPAGLGGETQYF. Complete variable domain (other parts from reference TRBV19 and TRBJ2-5): DGGITQSPKYLFRKEGQNVTLSCEQNLNHDAMYWYRQDPGQGLRLIYYSQIVNDFQKGDIAEGYSVSREKKESFPLTVTSAQKNPTAFYLCASSPAGLGGETQYFGPGTRLLVL.

The table lists this clone with many counts. The chain has TRBV19 and TRBJ1-5; TRBD1 matches 9 bases. The CDR3 totals 15 residues. Per the germline V gene, CDR1 is LNHDA and CDR2 is SQIVND (reference sequence). Trimming cost V 6 bases and J 1 base; bases outside gene matches: 4. CDR3 residues: CASRRQGESNQPQHF. CDR3 DNA sequence: TGTGCCAGTAGGAGACAGGGGGAAAGCAATCAGCCCCAGCATTTT.

This chain links TRBV2 with TRBJ2-7; 11 bases line up with TRBD2. Germline values: CDR1 SNHLY, CDR2 FYNNEI. J lost 2 bases, V lost 6 bases, and 9 bases had no gene match. The CDR3 is 16 amino acids. The CDR3 spells CASRPNSGGAPYEQYF. CDR3 bases: TGTGCCAGCAGGCCCAATAGCGGGGGGGCCCCCTACGAGCAGTACTTC.

The V and J genes are TRBV6-1 and TRBJ2-3; 12 bases agree with TRBD1. The CDR3 totals 15 residues. CDR1 and CDR2 from the germline V gene are MNHNS and SASEGT. V lost 0 bases, J lost 9 bases, and 4 bases stayed unmatched. CDR3 sequence: CASSEAGTGGATQYF. The CDR3 DNA follows: TGTGCCAGCAGTGAAGCGGGGACAGGGGGCGCGACGCAGTATTTT.

The chain uses TRBV11-2 and TRBJ2-4, with TRBD1 as a possible D gene (6 bases). V lost 2 bases and J lost 7, with 9 bases in between. CDR3 size: 13 residues. From germline, CDR1 is SGHAT and CDR2 FQNNGV. The CDR3 protein is CASSLYQGNIQYF. Here the CDR3 DNA reads TGTGCCAGCAGCTTATATCAGGGGAACATTCAGTACTTC.

The table lists this clone with a few counts. The chain combines TRBV18 with TRBJ2-2; D gene unclear. With 0 bases removed from V and 3 bases from J, the gap between germline ends came to 5 bases. From germline, CDR1 is KGHSH and CDR2 LQKENI. The CDR3 contains 14 residues. CDR3 region: CASSPPVYTGELFF. In DNA, the CDR3 is TGTGCCAGCTCACCACCCGTGTACACCGGGGAGCTGTTTTTT.

The chain employs TRBV30 and TRBJ2-1; 10 bases map to TRBD1. V shed 5 bases and J 12 bases; nucleotides not matched to a gene: 7. CDR3 length: 12 residues. Germline lookup yields CDR1 GTSNPN and CDR2 SVGIG (reference sequence). The CDR3 here is CAWGWDRGWQFF. The CDR3 DNA sequence: TGTGCCTGGGGCTGGGACAGGGGTTGGCAGTTCTTC.

The V call is TRBV30, the J call TRBJ1-2; D remains ambiguous. The CDR3 totals 14 residues. V dropped 2 bases and J dropped 6 bases, with 16 bases sitting between them. Germline assignment: CDR1 GTSNPN and CDR2 SVGIG (reference sequence). The CDR3 protein is CAWSTSGLADGYTF. DNA for the CDR3: TGTGCCTGGAGTACCAGCGGCCTAGCCGATGGCTACACCTTC.

For this clone: One end of the junction varies from germline; a read error may be responsible. V usage is TRBV29-1 and J usage is TRBJ2-7; D is perhaps TRBD2 (6 bases). The germline CDR1 and CDR2 sequences are SQVTM and ANQGSEA. The CDR3 spans 12 residues. The CDR3 sequence: CSVGPGGAGTDF. The CDR3 DNA reads as TGCAGCGTTGGACCCGGTGGTGCGGGGACGGACTTC.